These 17 T cell receptor beta chains share one sample of origin, sequenced in a study of shared clonotypes between healthy human individuals. The protocol was immunoSEQ multiplex PCR, while the TCRdb copy is restricted to in-frame clones and leaves out a portion. Counted here are 600,000 to 750,000 clones, 72% occurring once; the ten biggest clones make up approximately 2%. The sample taken for sequencing was memory CD4+ T cells sorted from blood. Subset here: CD45RA-negative fraction. The receptor source for this set is a woman under 40 in good health.

The genes are TRBV10-2 and TRBJ2-7, with D tentatively TRBD1 (5 bases). Germline assignment: CDR1 WSHSY and CDR2 SAAADI. Trimming shortened V by 0 bases and J by 3 bases, and 15 bases separated the two germline ends. The CDR3 extends over 16 amino acids. CDR3 nucleotides: TGCGCCAGCAGTGAGTCATCAGGGTGGGGTGGCTACGAGCAGTACTTC. Residues: CASSESSGWGGYEQYF.

This clone turned up a few times. V gene TRBV7-2 combines with J gene TRBJ2-7, with TRBD2 matching over 11 bases. This CDR3 has 15 amino acids. Germline CDR1 and CDR2: SGHTA and FQGNSA. V lost 5 bases and J lost 2; bases outside the gene matches: 5. CDR3 amino acids: CASSTMGLAAYEQYF. The CDR3 DNA follows: TGTGCCAGCAGCACAATGGGACTAGCGGCCTACGAGCAGTACTTC.

The V gene is TRBV29-1, the J gene TRBJ1-4, with D uncertain. CDR3 length equals 12 residues. With 4 bases removed from V and 7 bases from J, the gap between germline ends came to 10 bases. The V gene's germline CDR1 is SQVTM and CDR2 ANQGSEA. CDR3 sequence reads: CSVVPEGEKLFF. Here the CDR3 DNA reads TGCAGCGTTGTTCCGGAAGGTGAAAAACTGTTTTTT.

The gene calls are TRBV28 and TRBJ1-1; 10 nucleotides match TRBD1. Germline CDR1 and CDR2: MDHEN and SYDVKM. The CDR3 sequence is 15 residues long. V shed 4 bases, J shed 3 bases, and the junction held 5 bases outside the gene matches. CDR3 amino acids: CASSSRGQGDTEAFF. The CDR3 nucleotides are TGTGCCAGCAGTTCTAGAGGACAGGGGGACACTGAAGCTTTCTTT.

V is TRBV5-1 and J is TRBJ1-4; TRBD1 matches 10 bases. The CDR3 has 15 amino acids. Germline V CDR1 and CDR2: SGHRS, YFSETQ. V shed 4 bases and J 8 bases; nucleotides not matched to a gene: 8. DNA for the CDR3: TGCGCCAGCAGCATCTCCGGGACAGGGGAGGAAAAACTGTTTTTT. Its translation: CASSISGTGEEKLFF.

This chain links TRBV6-5 with TRBJ1-1; 7 bases line up with TRBD1. This CDR3 is 14 amino acids long. V was pared by 6 bases and J by 3 bases, with 7 bases of the junction left unmatched. Germline-derived CDR1 and CDR2 are MNHEY and SVGAGI. The CDR3 region is CASSPRQGHTEAFF. CDR3 DNA sequence: TGTGCCAGCAGCCCCCGACAGGGCCACACTGAAGCTTTCTTT.

There are many counts of this clone. The genes are TRBV2 and TRBJ1-5; D is possibly TRBD1 (5 bases). This CDR3 comprises 19 residues. The germline CDR1 and CDR2 sequences are SNHLY and FYNNEI. The V end lost 4 bases, the J end lost 0 bases, and 22 bases lay between the germline ends. CDR3 sequence: CASSVTGTQGTHSNQPQHF. Written as DNA, the CDR3 is TGTGCCAGCAGTGTAACCGGGACGCAGGGTACCCATAGCAATCAGCCCCAGCATTTT.

This chain connects TRBV4-1 to TRBJ2-7, with a weak D call TRBD1 (6 bases). V was trimmed by 0 bases and J by 1 base, leaving 28 bases between them. The CDR3 extends over 21 amino acids. In germline, CDR1 is MGHRA, CDR2 YSYEKL. For the CDR3, the DNA is TGCGCCAGCAGCCAAGAAAAAAGTTCTGACAGGTTAAACGTGGCATCCTACGAGCAGTACTTC. This encodes CASSQEKSSDRLNVASYEQYF.

This chain joins TRBV29-1 and TRBJ2-3, with D perhaps matching TRBD2 (6 bases). V was cut by 6 bases and J by 2 bases, with 12 bases left in between. CDR1 and CDR2 (germline): SQVTM, ANQGSEA. This CDR3 has 13 amino acids. CDR3 coding DNA: TGCAGCGTCGTAGGCGGGGACACAGATACGCAGTATTTT. As protein: CSVVGGDTDTQYF.

Points on this clone: Germline is not matched at one junction end, which may reflect a read error. The chain couples TRBV28 to TRBJ2-5; D is perhaps TRBD2 (5 bases). The CDR3 is made up of 13 amino acids. The germline CDR1 and CDR2 sequences are MDHEN and SYDVKM. The chain's CDR3 is CSAGSVAQETQYF. CDR3 in DNA: TGCTCAGCTGGTAGCGTCGCTCAAGAGACCCAGTACTTC.

This clone turned up a few times. The rearrangement uses TRBV30 and TRBJ2-7; D is possibly TRBD1 or TRBD2 (5 bases each). Per germline, CDR1 GTSNPN and CDR2 SVGIG (reference sequence). Trimming left V 0 bases short and J 6 bases short, with 12 bases between. The CDR3 extends over 13 amino acids. CDR3 DNA: TGTGCCTGGAGTGTTAGGGGACCCGGCGAGCAGTACTTC. Encoded protein: CAWSVRGPGEQYF.

This clone was seen a single time. The chain has TRBV7-9 and TRBJ2-3; 8 bases map to TRBD2. This CDR3 contains 15 residues. CDR1 is SEHNR, CDR2 FQNEAQ, per germline (reference sequence). Trimming cost V 5 bases and J 6 bases; bases outside gene matches: 10. The CDR3 here is CASSPGLAEVDTQYF. The CDR3 DNA sequence: TGTGCCAGCAGCCCCGGACTAGCAGAGGTTGATACGCAGTATTTT. The full variable domain, rest sourced from reference TRBV7-9 and TRBJ2-3, is DTGVSQNPRHKITKRGQNVTFRCDPISEHNRLYWYRQTLGQGPEFLTYFQNEAQLEKSRLLSDRFSAERPKGSFSTLEIQRTEQGDSAMYLCASSPGLAEVDTQYFGPGTRLTVL.

This clone has just a few counts. This chain uses TRBV7-8 with TRBJ2-7; TRBD2 matches at 8 bases. The CDR3 is made up of 15 amino acids. V lost 4 bases and J lost 2; bases outside the gene matches: 7. Germline V gene data show CDR1 as SGHVS and CDR2 as FQNEAQ. CDR3 coding DNA: TGTGCCAGCAGCTCAACTAGCGGTACCGCCTACGAGCAGTACTTC. The encoded protein is CASSSTSGTAYEQYF.

This rearrangement joins TRBV15 to TRBJ1-2, with D tentatively TRBD1 (6 bases). This CDR3 comprises 13 residues. Germline assignment: CDR1 LNHNV and CDR2 YYDKDF (reference sequence). V was clipped by 3 bases and J by 2 bases, with 7 bases between them. The CDR3 coding sequence is TGTGCCACCAGCAGGGACAGCAACTATGGCTACACCTTC. Translated, it gives CATSRDSNYGYTF. The whole variable domain, filled in from reference TRBV15 and TRBJ1-2, reads DAMVIQNPRYQVTQFGKPVTLSCSQTLNHNVMYWYQQKSSQAPKLLFHYYDKDFNNEADTPDNFQSRRPNTSFCFLDIRSPGLGDTAMYLCATSRDSNYGYTFGSGTRLTVV.

In regard to this clone: With a much larger clone just one base away, this may be a read error. Additional DNA sequences in this sample encode the identical CDR3. V usage is TRBV6-5 and J usage is TRBJ1-5; no definite D call. CDR3 length: 11 amino acids. V was clipped by 4 bases and J by 6 bases, with 4 bases between them. Germline V gene sequence: CDR1 MNHEY, CDR2 SVGAGI. CDR3 nucleotide sequence: TGTGCCAGCAGTTCGGGTCAGCCCCAGCATTTT. Translation: CASSSGQPQHF.

The rearrangement uses TRBV2 and TRBJ1-2, with D possibly TRBD1 on 5 matching bases. The V end lost 3 bases, the J end lost 8 bases, and 19 bases lay between the germline ends. The CDR3 runs 15 residues. Germline assignment: CDR1 SNHLY and CDR2 FYNNEI. The CDR3 is CASSDIGADQGGYTF. CDR3 bases: TGTGCCAGCAGTGATATAGGGGCGGATCAAGGAGGCTACACCTTC.

Only a few counts were recorded for this clone. The chain has TRBV27 and TRBJ2-5; no reliable D call. V lost 7 bases and J lost 5, with 20 bases in between. The germline CDR1 and CDR2 sequences are MNHEY and SMNVEV (reference sequence). This CDR3 region has 15 residues. The CDR3 DNA reads TGTGCCAGCAAGGTCAACGGTCGACTGATGGAGACCCAGTACTTC. Residues: CASKVNGRLMETQYF.